These T cell receptor beta chains were read from a single sample in a study of post-analysis software for immune sequencing data. TCRdb ran MiXCR on the PCR reads and lists one entry per CDR3 protein. Of around 500,000 distinct CDR3 sequences listed, roughly 34% are singletons. Source material: blood. The receptors were sampled from a girl between 2 and 17 years old with multiple sclerosis. The CDR3 runs from the conserved cysteine through the conserved F or W. The D gene is left open where the match is weak. For some rows the clone size is stated as once, few or many, or as a class when expanded; others skip it.

v_call	clone_size	j_call	d_call	cdr3_nt	cdr3_aa
TRBV6-6	NA	TRBJ1-1	NA	TGTGCCAGCAGTTACGGGGGGAGTCGCACTGAAGCTTTCTTT	CASSYGGSRTEAFF
TRBV7-2	NA	TRBJ2-3	TRBD2	TGTGCCAGCAGCTTAGGGGGACTAGCGGGGTCGGATACGCAGTATTTT	CASSLGGLAGSDTQYF
TRBV6-6	NA	TRBJ2-5	TRBD1	TGTGCCAGCAGTACTCTTGACAGGGAAGAGACCCAGTACTTC	CASSTLDREETQYF
TRBV5-1	NA	TRBJ1-4	NA	TGCGCCAGCAGCTTGGCCACCAGTAATGAAAAACTGTTTTTT	CASSLATSNEKLFF
TRBV29-1	many	TRBJ2-3	NA	TGCAGCGGCAGCCTTGATAGGGGCACGCAGTATTTT	CSGSLDRGTQYF
TRBV5-6	few	TRBJ2-7	NA	TGTGCCAGCAGCTCTGAGGGCTCCTACGAGCAGTACTTC	CASSSEGSYEQYF
TRBV10-3	many	TRBJ2-1	NA	TGTGCCATCAGTGCTCGGGATCCCAATGAGCAGTTCTTC	CAISARDPNEQFF
TRBV5-1	few	TRBJ2-1	NA	TGCGCCAGCTGGCCAGGGGTCGGGGTTTACAATGAGCAGTTCTTC	CASWPGVGVYNEQFF
TRBV4-2	few	TRBJ2-5	TRBD1	TGTGCCAGCAGCCATCGGCGGACAGGGGACGAGACCCAGTACTTC	CASSHRRTGDETQYF
TRBV6-5	NA	TRBJ2-1	NA	TGTGCCAGCAGTCGGGATCCCAATGAGCAGTTCTTC	CASSRDPNEQFF